This paragraph covers one T cell receptor beta chain sequence. Antigen unknown. This sample was included in a study of OX40 agonist ivuxolimab in advanced cancers. Method: immunoSEQ multiplex PCR; TCRdb's copy keeps in-frame clones and lacks some. The sample consists of some 98,000 clones, roughly 87% of them appearing once. Notes on the study in general: Expanded clones were, on average, more numerous among CD8+ T cells than CD4+.

This TCR was recovered from an adult with an advanced solid tumor such as melanoma, head and neck, liver or kidney cancer. The input for sequencing was CD4+ or CD8+ T cells sorted from blood, taken in a trial of the OX40 agonist ivuxolimab.

The DNA for the CDR3 is TGTGCCAGCTCACCCGCTACCTCGGATGAGCAGTACTTC. Translation gives CASSPATSDEQYF. The V and J genes are TRBV18 and TRBJ2-7, with D hard to call. V shed 3 bases and J shed 7 bases, with 13 bases lying between them. The germline CDR1 and CDR2 sequences are KGHSH and LQKENI. The CDR3 contains 13 residues.